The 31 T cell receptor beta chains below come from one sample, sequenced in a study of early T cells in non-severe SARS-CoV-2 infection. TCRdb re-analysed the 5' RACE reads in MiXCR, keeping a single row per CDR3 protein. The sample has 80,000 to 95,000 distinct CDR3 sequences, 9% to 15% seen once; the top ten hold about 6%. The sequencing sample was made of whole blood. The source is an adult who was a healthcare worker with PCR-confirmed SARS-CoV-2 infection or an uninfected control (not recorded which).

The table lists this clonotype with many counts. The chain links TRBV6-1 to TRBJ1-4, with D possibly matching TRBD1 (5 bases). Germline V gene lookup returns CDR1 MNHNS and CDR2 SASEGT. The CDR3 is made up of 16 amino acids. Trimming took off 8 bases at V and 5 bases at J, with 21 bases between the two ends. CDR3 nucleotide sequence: TGTGCCAGCCAGAGGACGGTCGGGGACCCGAATGAAAAACTGTTTTTT. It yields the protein CASQRTVGDPNEKLFF.

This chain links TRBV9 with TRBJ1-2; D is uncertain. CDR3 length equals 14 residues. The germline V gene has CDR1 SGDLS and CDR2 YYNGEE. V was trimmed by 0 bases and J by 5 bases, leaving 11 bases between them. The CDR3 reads CASSVGSLGYGYTF. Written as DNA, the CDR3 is TGTGCCAGCAGCGTAGGCTCTCTTGGGTATGGCTACACCTTC.

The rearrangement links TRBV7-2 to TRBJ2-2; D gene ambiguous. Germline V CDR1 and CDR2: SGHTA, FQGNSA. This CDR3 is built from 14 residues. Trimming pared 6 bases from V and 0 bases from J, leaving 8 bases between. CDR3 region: CASRFATNTGELFF. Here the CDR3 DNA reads TGTGCCAGCAGGTTCGCGACGAACACCGGGGAGCTGTTTTTT.

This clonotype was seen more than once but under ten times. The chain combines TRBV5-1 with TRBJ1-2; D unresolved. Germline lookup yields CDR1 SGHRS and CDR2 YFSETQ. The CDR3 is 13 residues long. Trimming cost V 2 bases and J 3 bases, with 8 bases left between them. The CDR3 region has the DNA TGCGCCAGCAGCTTCGGCGGGGACTATGGCTACACCTTC. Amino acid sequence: CASSFGGDYGYTF.

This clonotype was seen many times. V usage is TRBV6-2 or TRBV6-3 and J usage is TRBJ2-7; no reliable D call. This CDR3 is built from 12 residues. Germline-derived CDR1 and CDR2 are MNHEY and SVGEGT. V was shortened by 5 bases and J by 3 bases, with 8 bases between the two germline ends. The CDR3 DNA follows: TGTGCCAGCAGTACGAGCAACTACGAGCAGTACTTC. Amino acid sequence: CASSTSNYEQYF.

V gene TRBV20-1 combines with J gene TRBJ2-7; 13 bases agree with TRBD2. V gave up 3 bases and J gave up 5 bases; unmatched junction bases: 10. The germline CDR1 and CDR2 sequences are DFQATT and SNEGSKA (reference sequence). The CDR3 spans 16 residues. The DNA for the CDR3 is TGCAGTGCTAGCCTACGGACTAGCGGGAGCAAGGACGAGCAGTACTTC. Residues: CSASLRTSGSKDEQYF.

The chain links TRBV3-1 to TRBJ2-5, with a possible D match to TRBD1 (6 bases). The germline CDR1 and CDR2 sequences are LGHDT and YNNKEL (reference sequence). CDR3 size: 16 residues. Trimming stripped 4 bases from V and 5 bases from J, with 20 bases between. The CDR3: CASSPRWGPVEETQYF. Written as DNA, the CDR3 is TGTGCCAGCAGCCCTCGATGGGGGCCGGTCGAGGAGACCCAGTACTTC.

The CDR3 bases are TGTGCCAGCAGCCAAGTCACCAATGAGCAGTTCTTC. This gives the protein CASSQVTNEQFF. The J gene is TRBJ2-1, the V gene TRBV4-2; D unresolved. Germline V gene data show CDR1 as LGHNA and CDR2 as YNFKEQ. Trimming stripped 1 base from V and 6 bases from J, with 4 bases between. This CDR3 is 12 amino acids long.

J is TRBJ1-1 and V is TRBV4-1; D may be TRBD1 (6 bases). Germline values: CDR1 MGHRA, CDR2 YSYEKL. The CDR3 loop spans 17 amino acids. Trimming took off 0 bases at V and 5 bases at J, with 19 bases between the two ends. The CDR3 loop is CASSQEGGGSFETEAFF. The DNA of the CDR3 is TGCGCCAGCAGCCAAGAAGGGGGGGGCAGTTTTGAGACTGAAGCTTTCTTT.

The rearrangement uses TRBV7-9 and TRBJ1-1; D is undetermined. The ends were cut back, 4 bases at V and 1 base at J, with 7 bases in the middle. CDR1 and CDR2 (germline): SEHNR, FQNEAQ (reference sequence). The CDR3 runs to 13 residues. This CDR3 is CASSWTANTEAFF. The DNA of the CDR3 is TGTGCCAGCAGCTGGACTGCGAACACTGAAGCTTTCTTT.

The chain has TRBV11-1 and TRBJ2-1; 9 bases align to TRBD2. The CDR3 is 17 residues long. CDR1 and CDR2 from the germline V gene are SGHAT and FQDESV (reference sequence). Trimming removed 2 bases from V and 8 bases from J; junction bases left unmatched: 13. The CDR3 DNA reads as TGTGCCAGCAGCTTAAAATCGGCTAGCGGGAACCGGGATGAGCAGTTCTTC. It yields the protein CASSLKSASGNRDEQFF. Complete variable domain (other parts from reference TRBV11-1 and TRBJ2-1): EAEVAQSPRYKITEKSQAVAFWCDPISGHATLYWYRQILGQGPELLVQFQDESVVDDSQLPKDRFSAERLKGVDSTLKIQPAELGDSAMYLCASSLKSASGNRDEQFFGPGTRLTVL.

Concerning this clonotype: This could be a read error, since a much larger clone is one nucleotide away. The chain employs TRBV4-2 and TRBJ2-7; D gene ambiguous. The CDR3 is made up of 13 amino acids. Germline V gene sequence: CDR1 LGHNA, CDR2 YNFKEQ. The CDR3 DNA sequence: TGTGCCAGCAGCCAAGATAGACGCTACAAGCAGTACTTC. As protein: CASSQDRRYKQYF.

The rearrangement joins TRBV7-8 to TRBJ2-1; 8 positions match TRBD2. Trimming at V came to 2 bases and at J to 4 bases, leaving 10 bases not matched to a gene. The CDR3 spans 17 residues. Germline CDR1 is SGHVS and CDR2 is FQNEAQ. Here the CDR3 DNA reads TGTGCCAGCAGCTTATCCCGGACTAGCCAACTTTACAATGAGCAGTTCTTC. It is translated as CASSLSRTSQLYNEQFF.

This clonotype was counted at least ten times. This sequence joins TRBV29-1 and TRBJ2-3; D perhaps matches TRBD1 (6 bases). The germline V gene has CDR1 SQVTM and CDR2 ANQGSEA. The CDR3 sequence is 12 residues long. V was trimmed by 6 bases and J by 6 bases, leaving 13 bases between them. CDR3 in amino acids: CSVGNRVDTQYF. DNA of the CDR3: TGCAGCGTGGGAAACAGGGTTGATACGCAGTATTTT.

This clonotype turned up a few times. CDR3 in amino acids: CASSGSVGINTGELFF. In DNA, the CDR3 is TGTGCCAGCAGCGGCAGCGTGGGAATTAACACCGGGGAGCTGTTTTTT. V and J are TRBV11-2 and TRBJ2-2; the D is unclear. Germline CDR1 is SGHAT and CDR2 is FQNNGV. The V end was cut by 5 bases, the J end by 2 bases, with 15 bases between. The CDR3 totals 16 residues.

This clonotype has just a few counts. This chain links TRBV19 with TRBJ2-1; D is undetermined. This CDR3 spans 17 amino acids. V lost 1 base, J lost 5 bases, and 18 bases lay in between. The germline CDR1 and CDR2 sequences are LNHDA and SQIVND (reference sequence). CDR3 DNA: TGTGCCAGTAGTATAGCAATGGGTGCCTCGCGACACAATGAGCAGTTCTTC. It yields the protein CASSIAMGASRHNEQFF.

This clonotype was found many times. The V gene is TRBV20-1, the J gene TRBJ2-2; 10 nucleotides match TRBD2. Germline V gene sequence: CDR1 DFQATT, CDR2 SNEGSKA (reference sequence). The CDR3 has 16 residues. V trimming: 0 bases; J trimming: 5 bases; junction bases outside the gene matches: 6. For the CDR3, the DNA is TGCAGTGCTAGAGATCAAGCGGGAGGGTTAACCGGGGAGCTGTTTTTT. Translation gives CSARDQAGGLTGELFF.

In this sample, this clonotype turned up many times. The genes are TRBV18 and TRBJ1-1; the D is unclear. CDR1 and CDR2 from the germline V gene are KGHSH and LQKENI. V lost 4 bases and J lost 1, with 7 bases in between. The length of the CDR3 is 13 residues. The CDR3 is CASSRDENTEAFF. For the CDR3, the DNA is TGTGCCAGCTCACGAGACGAGAACACTGAAGCTTTCTTT.

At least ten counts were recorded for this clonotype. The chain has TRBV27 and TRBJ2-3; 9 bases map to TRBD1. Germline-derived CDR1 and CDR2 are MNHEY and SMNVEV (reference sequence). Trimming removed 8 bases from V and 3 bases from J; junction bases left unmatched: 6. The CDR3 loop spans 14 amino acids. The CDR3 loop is CASRRDRVTDTQYF. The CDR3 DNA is TGTGCCAGCCGTCGGGACAGGGTGACAGATACGCAGTATTTT.

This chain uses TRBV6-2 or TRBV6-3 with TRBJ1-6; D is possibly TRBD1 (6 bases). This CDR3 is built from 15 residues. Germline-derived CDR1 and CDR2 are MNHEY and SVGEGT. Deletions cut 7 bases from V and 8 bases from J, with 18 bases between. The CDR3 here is CASKTRQDGDSPLHF. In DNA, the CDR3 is TGTGCCAGCAAAACAAGACAGGACGGGGATTCACCCCTCCACTTT.

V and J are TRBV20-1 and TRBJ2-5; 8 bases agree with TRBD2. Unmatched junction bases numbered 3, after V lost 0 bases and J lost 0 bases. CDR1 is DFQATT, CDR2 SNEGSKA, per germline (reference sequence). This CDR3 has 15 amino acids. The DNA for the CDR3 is TGCAGTGCTAGAGACCCAGCGGGAGACCAAGAGACCCAGTACTTC. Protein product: CSARDPAGDQETQYF.

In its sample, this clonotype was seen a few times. CDR3 in amino acids: CASSPGIFSYNEQFF. CDR3 DNA: TGTGCCAGCAGCCCCGGGATCTTCTCCTACAATGAGCAGTTCTTC. This sequence joins TRBV7-8 and TRBJ2-1, with TRBD2 as a possible D gene (5 bases). There are 15 residues in the CDR3. The V gene lost 5 bases and the J gene lost 0 bases, with 11 bases spanning the gap. CDR1 SGHVS and CDR2 FQNEAQ come from the germline V gene.

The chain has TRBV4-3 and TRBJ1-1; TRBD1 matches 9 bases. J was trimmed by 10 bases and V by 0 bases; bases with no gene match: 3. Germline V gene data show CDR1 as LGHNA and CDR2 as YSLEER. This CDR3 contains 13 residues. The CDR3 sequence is CASSQDLDRGAFF. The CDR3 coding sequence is TGCGCCAGCAGCCAAGATCTGGACAGGGGAGCTTTCTTT.

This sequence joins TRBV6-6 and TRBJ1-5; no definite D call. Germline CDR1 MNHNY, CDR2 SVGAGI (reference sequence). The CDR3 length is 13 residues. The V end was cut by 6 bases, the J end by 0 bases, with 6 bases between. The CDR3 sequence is CASRVASNQPQHF. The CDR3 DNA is TGTGCCAGCAGGGTAGCTAGCAATCAGCCCCAGCATTTT.

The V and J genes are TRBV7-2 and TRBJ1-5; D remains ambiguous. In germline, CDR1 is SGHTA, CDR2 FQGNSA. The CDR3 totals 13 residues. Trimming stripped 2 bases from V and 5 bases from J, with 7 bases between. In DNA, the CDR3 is TGTGCCAGCAGCTTATCAGGAGATCAGCCCCAGCATTTT. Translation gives CASSLSGDQPQHF. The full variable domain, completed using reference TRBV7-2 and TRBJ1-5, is GAGVSQSPSNKVTEKGKDVELRCDPISGHTALYWYRQSLGQGLEFLIYFQGNSAPDKSGLPSDRFSAERTGGSVSTLTIQRTQQEDSAVYLCASSLSGDQPQHFGDGTRLSIL.

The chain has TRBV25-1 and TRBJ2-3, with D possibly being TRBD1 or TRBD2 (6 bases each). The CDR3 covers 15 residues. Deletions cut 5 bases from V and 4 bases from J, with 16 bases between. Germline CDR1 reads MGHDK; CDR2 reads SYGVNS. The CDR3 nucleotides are TGTGCCAGCAGTCTAACACAGGGAGGTGCAGATACGCAGTATTTT. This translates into CASSLTQGGADTQYF.

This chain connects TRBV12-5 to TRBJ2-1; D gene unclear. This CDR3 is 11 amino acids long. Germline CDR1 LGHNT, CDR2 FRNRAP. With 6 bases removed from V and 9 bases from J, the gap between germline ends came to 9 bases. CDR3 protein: CASGGAFEQFF. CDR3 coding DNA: TGTGCTAGTGGAGGAGCATTTGAGCAGTTCTTC.

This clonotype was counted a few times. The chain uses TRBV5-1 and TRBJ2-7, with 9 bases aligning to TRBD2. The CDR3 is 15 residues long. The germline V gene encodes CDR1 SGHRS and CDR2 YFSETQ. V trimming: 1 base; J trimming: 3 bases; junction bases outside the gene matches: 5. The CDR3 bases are TGCGCCAGCAGCTTGATTGAAGCGGGAGGCTACGAGCAGTACTTC. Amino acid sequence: CASSLIEAGGYEQYF.

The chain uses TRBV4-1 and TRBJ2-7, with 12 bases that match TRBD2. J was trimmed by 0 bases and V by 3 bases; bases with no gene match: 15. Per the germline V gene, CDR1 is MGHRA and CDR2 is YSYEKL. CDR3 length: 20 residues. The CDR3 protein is CASSHRPLAGGPLPSYEQYF. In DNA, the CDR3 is TGCGCCAGCAGCCACCGACCTCTAGCGGGAGGGCCCCTCCCCTCCTACGAGCAGTACTTC.

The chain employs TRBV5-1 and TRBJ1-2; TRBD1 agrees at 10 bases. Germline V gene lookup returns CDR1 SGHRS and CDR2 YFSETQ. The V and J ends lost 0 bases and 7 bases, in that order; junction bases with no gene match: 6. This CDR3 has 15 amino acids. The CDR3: CASSLEGTGVSGYTF. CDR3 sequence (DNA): TGCGCCAGCAGCTTGGAGGGGACAGGGGTATCTGGCTACACCTTC.

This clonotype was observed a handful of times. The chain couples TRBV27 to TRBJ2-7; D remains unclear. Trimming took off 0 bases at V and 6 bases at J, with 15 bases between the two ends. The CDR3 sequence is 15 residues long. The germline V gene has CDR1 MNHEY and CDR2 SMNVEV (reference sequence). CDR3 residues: CASSLSGQVTGEQYF. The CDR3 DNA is TGTGCCAGCAGTTTATCGGGTCAGGTAACCGGCGAGCAGTACTTC.